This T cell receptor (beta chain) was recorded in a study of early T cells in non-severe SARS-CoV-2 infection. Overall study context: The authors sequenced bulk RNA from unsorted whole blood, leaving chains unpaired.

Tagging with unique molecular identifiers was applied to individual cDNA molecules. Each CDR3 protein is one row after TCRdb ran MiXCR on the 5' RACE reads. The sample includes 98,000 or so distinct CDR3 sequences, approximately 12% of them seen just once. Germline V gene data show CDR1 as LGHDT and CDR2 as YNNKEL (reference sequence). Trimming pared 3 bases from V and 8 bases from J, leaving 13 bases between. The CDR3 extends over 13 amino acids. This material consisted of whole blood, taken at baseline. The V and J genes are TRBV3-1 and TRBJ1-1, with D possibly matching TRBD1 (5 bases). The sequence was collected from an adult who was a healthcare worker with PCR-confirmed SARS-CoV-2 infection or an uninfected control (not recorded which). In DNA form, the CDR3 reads TGTGCCAGCAGCCAGGTGGCCGGGGCGGAAGCTTTCTTT. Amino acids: CASSQVAGAEAFF.